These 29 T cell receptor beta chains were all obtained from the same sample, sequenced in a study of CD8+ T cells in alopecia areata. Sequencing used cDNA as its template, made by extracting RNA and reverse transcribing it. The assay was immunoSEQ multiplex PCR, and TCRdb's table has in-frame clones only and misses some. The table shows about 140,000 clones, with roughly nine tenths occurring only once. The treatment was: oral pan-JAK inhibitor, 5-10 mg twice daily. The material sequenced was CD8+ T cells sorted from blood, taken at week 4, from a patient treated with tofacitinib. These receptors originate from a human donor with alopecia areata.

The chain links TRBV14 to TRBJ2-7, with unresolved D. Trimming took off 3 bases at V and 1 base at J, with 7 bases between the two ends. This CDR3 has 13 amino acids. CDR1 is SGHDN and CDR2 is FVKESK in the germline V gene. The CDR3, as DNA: TGTGCCAGCAGCCAGCTATCGTCCTACGAGCAGTACTTC. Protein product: CASSQLSSYEQYF. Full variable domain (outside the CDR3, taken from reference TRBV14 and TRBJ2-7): EAGVTQFPSHSVIEKGQTVTLRCDPISGHDNLYWYRRVMGKEIKFLLHFVKESKQDESGMPNNRFLAERTGGTYSTLKVQPAELEDSGVYFCASSQLSSYEQYFGPGTRLTVT.

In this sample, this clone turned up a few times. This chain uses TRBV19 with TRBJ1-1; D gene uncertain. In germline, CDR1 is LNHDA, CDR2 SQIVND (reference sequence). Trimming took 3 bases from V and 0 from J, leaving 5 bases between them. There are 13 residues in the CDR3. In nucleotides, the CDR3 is TGTGCCAGTAGTATCTCTATGAACACTGAAGCTTTCTTT. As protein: CASSISMNTEAFF.

The CDR3 loop is CASSITLVGLNEQFF. CDR3 DNA: TGTGCCAGTAGTATAACCCTTGTGGGATTAAATGAGCAGTTCTTC. This chain joins TRBV19 and TRBJ2-1; unclear D gene. CDR1 is LNHDA and CDR2 is SQIVND in the germline V gene (reference sequence). The V gene lost 2 bases and the J gene lost 7 bases, with 15 bases spanning the gap. This CDR3 is 15 amino acids long.

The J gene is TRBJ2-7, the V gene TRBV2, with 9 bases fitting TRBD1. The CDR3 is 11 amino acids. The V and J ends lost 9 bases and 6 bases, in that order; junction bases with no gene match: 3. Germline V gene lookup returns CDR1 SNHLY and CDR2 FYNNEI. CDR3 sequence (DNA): TGTGCCAGTTACAGGGGGCGCGAGCAGTACTTC. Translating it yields CASYRGREQYF.

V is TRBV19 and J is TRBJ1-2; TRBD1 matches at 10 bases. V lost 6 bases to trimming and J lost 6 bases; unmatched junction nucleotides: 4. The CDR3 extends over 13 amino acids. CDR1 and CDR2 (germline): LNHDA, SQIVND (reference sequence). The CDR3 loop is CASSVGTGDGYTF. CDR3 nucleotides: TGTGCCAGTAGCGTGGGGACAGGGGATGGCTACACCTTC.

CDR3 sequence (DNA): TGTGCCAGTAGTACGGCAGGGTATCAGCCCCAGCATTTT. It codes for CASSTAGYQPQHF. V is TRBV19 and J is TRBJ1-5; D possibly corresponds to TRBD1 (5 bases). The CDR3 sequence is 13 residues long. Germline CDR1 and CDR2: LNHDA and SQIVND (reference sequence). V was trimmed by 4 bases and J by 5 bases, leaving 9 bases between them.

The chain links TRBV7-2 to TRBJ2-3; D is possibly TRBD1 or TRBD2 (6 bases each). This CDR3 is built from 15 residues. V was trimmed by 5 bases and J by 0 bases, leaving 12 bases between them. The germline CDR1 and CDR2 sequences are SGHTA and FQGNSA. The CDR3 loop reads CASSLRGGSTDTQYF. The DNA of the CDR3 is TGTGCCAGCAGCCTGAGAGGGGGGAGCACAGATACGCAGTATTTT.

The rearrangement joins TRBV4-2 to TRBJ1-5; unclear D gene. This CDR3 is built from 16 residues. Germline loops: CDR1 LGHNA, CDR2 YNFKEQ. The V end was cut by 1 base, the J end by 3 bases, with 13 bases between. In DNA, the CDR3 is TGTGCCAGCAGCCAAGTAATAGACGGATCCAATCAGCCCCAGCATTTT. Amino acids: CASSQVIDGSNQPQHF.

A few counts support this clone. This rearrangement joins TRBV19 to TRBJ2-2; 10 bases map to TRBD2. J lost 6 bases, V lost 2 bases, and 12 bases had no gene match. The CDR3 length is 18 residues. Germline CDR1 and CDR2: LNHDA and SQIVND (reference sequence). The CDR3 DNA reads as TGTGCCAGTAGTATACTAGAAGGGACTAGCGCTTGGGCCGGGGAGCTGTTTTTT. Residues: CASSILEGTSAWAGELFF.

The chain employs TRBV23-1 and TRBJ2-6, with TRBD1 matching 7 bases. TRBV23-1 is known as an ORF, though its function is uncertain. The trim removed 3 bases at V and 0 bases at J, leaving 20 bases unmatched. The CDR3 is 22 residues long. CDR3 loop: CASSQSRRDSQPRPSGANVLTF. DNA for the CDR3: TGCGCCAGCAGTCAGTCCCGCCGGGACAGCCAACCCCGTCCCTCTGGGGCCAACGTCCTGACTTTC.

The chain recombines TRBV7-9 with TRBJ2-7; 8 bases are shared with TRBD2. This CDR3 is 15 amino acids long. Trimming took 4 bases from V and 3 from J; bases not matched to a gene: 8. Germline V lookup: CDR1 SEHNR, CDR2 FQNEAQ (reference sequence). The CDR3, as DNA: TGTGCCAGCAGCTCTTGGACTAGCATCGGCTACGAGCAGTACTTC. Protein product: CASSSWTSIGYEQYF.

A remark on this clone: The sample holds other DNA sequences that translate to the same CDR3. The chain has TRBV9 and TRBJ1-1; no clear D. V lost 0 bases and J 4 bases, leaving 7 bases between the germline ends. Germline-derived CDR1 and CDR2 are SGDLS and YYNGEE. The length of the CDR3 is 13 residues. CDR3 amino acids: CASSVGGSTEAFF. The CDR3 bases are TGTGCCAGCAGCGTAGGTGGGAGCACTGAAGCTTTCTTT.

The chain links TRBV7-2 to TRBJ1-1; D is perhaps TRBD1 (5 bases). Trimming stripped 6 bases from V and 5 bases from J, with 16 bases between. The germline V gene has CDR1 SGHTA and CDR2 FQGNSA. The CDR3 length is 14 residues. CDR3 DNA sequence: TGTGCCAGCAGTAGGACGAGGGGAGGGACTGAAGCTTTCTTT. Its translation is CASSRTRGGTEAFF.

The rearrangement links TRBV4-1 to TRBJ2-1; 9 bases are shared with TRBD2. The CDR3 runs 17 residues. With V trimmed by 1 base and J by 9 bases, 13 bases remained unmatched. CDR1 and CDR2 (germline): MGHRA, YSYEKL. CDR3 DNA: TGCGCCAGCAGCCAAGGAGCCTCCGGACTAGCGTTTCTTGAGCAGTTCTTC. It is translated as CASSQGASGLAFLEQFF.

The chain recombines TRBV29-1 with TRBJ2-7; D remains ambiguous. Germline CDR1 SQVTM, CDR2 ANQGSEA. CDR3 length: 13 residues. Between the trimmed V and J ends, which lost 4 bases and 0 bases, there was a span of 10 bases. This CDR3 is CSVGSTNSYEQYF. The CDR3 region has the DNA TGCAGCGTTGGATCTACTAACTCCTACGAGCAGTACTTC.

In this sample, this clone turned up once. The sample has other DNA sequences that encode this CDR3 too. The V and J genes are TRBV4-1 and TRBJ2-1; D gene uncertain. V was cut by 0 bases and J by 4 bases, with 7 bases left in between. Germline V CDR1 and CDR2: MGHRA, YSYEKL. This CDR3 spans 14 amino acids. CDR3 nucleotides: TGCGCCAGCAGCCAAGAGGTTTCGTACAATGAGCAGTTCTTC. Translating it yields CASSQEVSYNEQFF.

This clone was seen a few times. CDR3 nucleotide sequence: TGTGCCAGCAGTGAATACCTCCCATGGAACGTCCTGACTTTC. Translation gives CASSEYLPWNVLTF. The chain uses TRBV2 and TRBJ2-6; the D is unclear. The CDR3 has 14 amino acids. Germline CDR1 and CDR2: SNHLY and FYNNEI. V lost 2 bases, J lost 10 bases, and 12 bases lay in between.

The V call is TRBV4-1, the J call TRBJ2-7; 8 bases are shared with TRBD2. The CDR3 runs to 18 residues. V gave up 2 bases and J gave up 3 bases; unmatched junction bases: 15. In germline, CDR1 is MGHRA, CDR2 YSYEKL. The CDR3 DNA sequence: TGCGCCAGCAGCCAAACGTTTGGAGCTAGCGGGCAATACTACGAGCAGTACTTC. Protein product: CASSQTFGASGQYYEQYF.

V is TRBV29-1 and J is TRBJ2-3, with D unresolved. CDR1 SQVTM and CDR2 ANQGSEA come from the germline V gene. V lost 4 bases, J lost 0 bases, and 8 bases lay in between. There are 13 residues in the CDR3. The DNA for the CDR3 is TGCAGCGTTGCGCACGGGAGCACAGATACGCAGTATTTT. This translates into CSVAHGSTDTQYF.

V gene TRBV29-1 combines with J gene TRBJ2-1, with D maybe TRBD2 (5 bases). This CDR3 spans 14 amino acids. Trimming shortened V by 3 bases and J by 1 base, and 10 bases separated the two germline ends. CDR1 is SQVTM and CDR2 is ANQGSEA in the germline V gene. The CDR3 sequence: CSVDERGSYNEQFF. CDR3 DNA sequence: TGCAGCGTTGACGAGAGAGGGTCCTACAATGAGCAGTTCTTC.

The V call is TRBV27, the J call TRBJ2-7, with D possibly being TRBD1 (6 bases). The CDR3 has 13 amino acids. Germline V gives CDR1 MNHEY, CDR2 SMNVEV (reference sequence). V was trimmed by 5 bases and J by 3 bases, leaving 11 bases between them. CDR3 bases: TGTGCCAGCAGTCCACAGGGAAACTACGAGCAGTACTTC. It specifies CASSPQGNYEQYF.

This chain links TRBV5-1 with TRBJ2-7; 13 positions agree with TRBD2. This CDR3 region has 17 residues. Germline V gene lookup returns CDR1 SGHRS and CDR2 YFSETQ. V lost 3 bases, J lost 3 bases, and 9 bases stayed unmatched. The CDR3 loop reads CASSWRHGTSGIYEQYF. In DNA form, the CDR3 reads TGCGCCAGCAGCTGGCGGCATGGGACTAGCGGGATCTACGAGCAGTACTTC.

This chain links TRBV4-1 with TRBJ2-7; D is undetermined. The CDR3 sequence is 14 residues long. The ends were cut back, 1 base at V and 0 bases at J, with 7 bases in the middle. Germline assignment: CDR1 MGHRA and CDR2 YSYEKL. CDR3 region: CASSQGDVSYEQYF. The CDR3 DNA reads TGCGCCAGCAGCCAAGGCGATGTCTCCTACGAGCAGTACTTC.

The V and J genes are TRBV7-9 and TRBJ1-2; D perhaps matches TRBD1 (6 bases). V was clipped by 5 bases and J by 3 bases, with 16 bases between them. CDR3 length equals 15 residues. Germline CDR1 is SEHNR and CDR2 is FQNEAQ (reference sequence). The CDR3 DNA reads TGTGCCAGCAGCCCGCAAGAAACAGGGTACTATGGCTACACCTTC. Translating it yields CASSPQETGYYGYTF.

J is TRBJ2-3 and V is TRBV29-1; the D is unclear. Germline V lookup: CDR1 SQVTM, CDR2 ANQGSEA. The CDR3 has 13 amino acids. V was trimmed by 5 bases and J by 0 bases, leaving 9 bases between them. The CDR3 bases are TGCAGCGTTTACCTCGGGAGCACAGATACGCAGTATTTT. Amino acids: CSVYLGSTDTQYF.

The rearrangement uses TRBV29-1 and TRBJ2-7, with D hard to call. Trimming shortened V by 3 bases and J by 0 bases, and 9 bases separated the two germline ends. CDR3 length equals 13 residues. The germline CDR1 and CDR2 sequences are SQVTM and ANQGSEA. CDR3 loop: CSVETGYSYEQYF. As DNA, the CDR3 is TGCAGCGTTGAGACCGGTTACTCCTACGAGCAGTACTTC.

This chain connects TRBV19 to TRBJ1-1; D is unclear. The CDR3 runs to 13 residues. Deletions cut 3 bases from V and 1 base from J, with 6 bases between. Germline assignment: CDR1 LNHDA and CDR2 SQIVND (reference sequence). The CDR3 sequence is CASSIMSNTEAFF. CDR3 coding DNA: TGTGCCAGTAGTATCATGTCGAACACTGAAGCTTTCTTT.

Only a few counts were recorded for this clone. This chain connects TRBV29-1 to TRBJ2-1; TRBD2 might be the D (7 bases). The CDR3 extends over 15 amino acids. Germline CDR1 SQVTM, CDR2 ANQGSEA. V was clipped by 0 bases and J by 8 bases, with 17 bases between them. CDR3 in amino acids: CSVEDQTGRDYEQFF. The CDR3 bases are TGCAGCGTTGAAGATCAAACAGGGAGGGACTATGAGCAGTTCTTC.

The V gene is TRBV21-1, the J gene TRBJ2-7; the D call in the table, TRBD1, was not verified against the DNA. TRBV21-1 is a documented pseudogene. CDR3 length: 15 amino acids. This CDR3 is CASSKRGTGGGEQYF. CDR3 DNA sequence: TGTGCCAGCAGCAAAAGAGGGACAGGGGGCGGCGAGCAGTACTTC.